Listed here are 28 T cell receptor beta chains from one sample, sequenced in a study of cytomegalovirus exposure and HLA in healthy donors. PCR amplification relied on 60 Vbeta primers (plus 13 Jbeta primers). TCRdb keeps only in-frame clones here, not all; method: immunoSEQ multiplex PCR. This listing includes about 170,000 clones. The material sequenced was PBMCs. These receptors were collected from a woman younger than 30 in good health and CMV-seropositive.

V gene TRBV18 combines with J gene TRBJ1-6, with D perhaps matching TRBD1 (5 bases). Germline V gives CDR1 KGHSH, CDR2 LQKENI. Trimming took off 1 base at V and 8 bases at J, with 12 bases between the two ends. CDR3 length: 15 amino acids. This CDR3 is CASSPLGGTDSPLHF. DNA for the CDR3: TGTGCCAGCTCACCACTCGGGGGTACGGATTCACCCCTCCACTTT. Variable domain in full (rest from reference TRBV18 and TRBJ1-6): NAGVMQNPRHLVRRRGQEARLRCSPMKGHSHVYWYRQLPEEGLKFMVYLQKENIIDESGMPKERFSAEFPKEGPSILRIQQVVRGDSAAYFCASSPLGGTDSPLHFGNGTRLTVT.

To note about this clone: A read error may account for a junction end that differs from germline. The V gene is TRBV6-5, the J gene TRBJ1-1; 7 nucleotides line up with TRBD1. Germline values: CDR1 MNHEY, CDR2 SVGAGI. This CDR3 region has 15 residues. This CDR3 reads CASQLRGTVNTEASF. The CDR3, as DNA: TGTGCCAGTCAATTGAGAGGGACAGTGAACACTGAAGCTTCCTTT.

The chain combines TRBV10-3 with TRBJ2-1; TRBD2 aligns across 11 bases. This CDR3 is built from 14 residues. The germline CDR1 and CDR2 sequences are ENHRY and SYGVKD. The ends lost 4 bases at V and 5 bases at J; junction bases unmatched: 1. The CDR3 DNA reads TGTGCCATCAGTGGACTAGCGGGGCACAATGAGCAGTTCTTC. It is translated as CAISGLAGHNEQFF.

This rearrangement joins TRBV4-2 to TRBJ1-1; D not certain. Trimming shortened V by 8 bases and J by 0 bases, and 4 bases separated the two germline ends. This CDR3 comprises 11 residues. Germline CDR1 reads LGHNA; CDR2 reads YNFKEQ. CDR3 protein: CASSLNTEAFF. CDR3 bases: TGTGCCAGCTCGTTGAACACTGAAGCTTTCTTT.

The chain recombines TRBV6-6 with TRBJ1-1; D might be TRBD1 (6 bases). From germline, CDR1 is MNHNY and CDR2 SVGAGI (reference sequence). This CDR3 is 14 amino acids long. V was clipped by 7 bases and J by 2 bases, with 14 bases between them. CDR3 loop: CASIPGTPNTEAFF. CDR3 nucleotide sequence: TGTGCCAGCATTCCCGGGACACCTAACACTGAAGCTTTCTTT.

The rearrangement uses TRBV5-4 and TRBJ2-5; D may be TRBD1 (6 bases). Trimming pared 1 base from V and 11 bases from J, leaving 18 bases between. CDR1 is SGHNT and CDR2 is YYREEE in the germline V gene (reference sequence). The CDR3 has 14 residues. CDR3 sequence (DNA): TGTGCCAGCAGCTTGCAGGGGTCCCTGAGGGGGCAGTACTTC. Translated: CASSLQGSLRGQYF.

This chain connects TRBV2 to TRBJ2-7; tentative D call: TRBD2 (6 bases). Germline values: CDR1 SNHLY, CDR2 FYNNEI. Trimming took 5 bases from V and 2 from J, leaving 10 bases between them. CDR3 length equals 13 residues. CDR3 nucleotide sequence: TGTGCCAGCAGTACCGGGGGAGCCTACGAGCAGTACTTC. Amino acids: CASSTGGAYEQYF.

This sequence joins TRBV6-1 and TRBJ2-7, with 8 bases identical to TRBD1. The V gene's germline CDR1 is MNHNS and CDR2 SASEGT. The junction had 8 bases not matched to a gene; V was cut back by 4 bases and J by 3 bases. This CDR3 region has 15 residues. The CDR3 reads CASSGGRGPYYEQYF. CDR3 sequence (DNA): TGTGCCAGCAGTGGGGGCAGGGGGCCGTACTACGAGCAGTACTTC.

The chain carries TRBV7-2 and TRBJ2-2, with TRBD1 matching over 9 bases. This CDR3 has 16 residues. Trimming took 3 bases from V and 4 from J; bases not matched to a gene: 6. CDR1 and CDR2 (germline): SGHTA, FQGNSA. The CDR3 is CASSFTGGLGTGELFF. The CDR3 coding sequence is TGTGCCAGCAGCTTTACAGGGGGCCTAGGCACCGGGGAGCTGTTTTTT. The complete variable domain, with remaining parts taken from reference TRBV7-2 and TRBJ2-2, reads GAGVSQSPSNKVTEKGKDVELRCDPISGHTALYWYRQSLGQGLEFLIYFQGNSAPDKSGLPSDRFSAERTGGSVSTLTIQRTQQEDSAVYLCASSFTGGLGTGELFFGEGSRLTVL.

J is TRBJ2-7 and V is TRBV7-8; tentative D call: TRBD2 (6 bases). The V and J ends lost 3 bases and 7 bases respectively, with 16 bases between them. The CDR3 extends over 14 amino acids. Germline assignment: CDR1 SGHVS and CDR2 FQNEAQ. The DNA for the CDR3 is TGTGCCAGCAGCTTCCTCTCGACAAGCGGGGAGCAGTACTTC. Residues: CASSFLSTSGEQYF.

The chain links TRBV4-3 to TRBJ2-1, with TRBD2 matching over 10 bases. Germline CDR1 is LGHNA and CDR2 is YSLEER. The CDR3 extends over 17 amino acids. V lost 3 bases and J lost 8; bases outside the gene matches: 13. The DNA for the CDR3 is TGCGCCAGCAGCCAGAGGGAGTCCAGCGGGGGGGCCGATGAGCAGTTCTTC. Protein product: CASSQRESSGGADEQFF.

The chain couples TRBV29-1 to TRBJ2-3; 8 bases align to TRBD1. This CDR3 region has 15 residues. Losses at the gene ends were 1 base for V and 5 bases for J; bases not matched to a gene: 8. Germline CDR1 and CDR2: SQVTM and ANQGSEA. CDR3 loop: CSVEGPGGQVDTQYF. The CDR3 DNA reads as TGCAGCGTTGAAGGCCCAGGGGGCCAGGTAGATACGCAGTATTTT.

The chain uses TRBV7-9 and TRBJ1-1; 7 bases are shared with TRBD1. Unmatched junction bases numbered 11, after V lost 5 bases and J lost 5 bases. Per germline, CDR1 SEHNR and CDR2 FQNEAQ (reference sequence). There are 15 residues in the CDR3. The CDR3 loop is CASSERQGVGTEAFF. Written as DNA, the CDR3 is TGTGCCAGCAGCGAACGACAGGGAGTGGGAACTGAAGCTTTCTTT.

This sequence joins TRBV5-1 and TRBJ2-3; possible D gene TRBD2, 7 bases. Trimming took 4 bases from V and 7 from J, leaving 16 bases between them. This CDR3 comprises 14 residues. Germline V gene data show CDR1 as SGHRS and CDR2 as YFSETQ. In nucleotides, the CDR3 is TGCGCCAGCAGCATGCGGGGGCGGGGGAATACGCAGTATTTT. Protein product: CASSMRGRGNTQYF.

The chain uses TRBV6-1 and TRBJ2-3, with TRBD2 matching 7 bases. Germline assignment: CDR1 MNHNS and CDR2 SASEGT. V gave up 8 bases and J gave up 6 bases; unmatched junction bases: 8. This CDR3 is 13 amino acids long. CDR3 in DNA: TGTGCCAGCCGGACCGGGGGGACGGATACGCAGTATTTT. Translated, it gives CASRTGGTDTQYF.

The V call is TRBV11-2, the J call TRBJ2-1; TRBD2 matches 12 bases. Germline trimming cut 6 bases from V and 9 bases from J; bases unmatched to any gene: 9. Germline V gives CDR1 SGHAT, CDR2 FQNNGV. This CDR3 has 15 amino acids. The CDR3 sequence: CASRPLAGGPFEQFF. The CDR3 region has the DNA TGTGCCAGCAGGCCCCTAGCGGGAGGGCCCTTTGAGCAGTTCTTC. The complete variable domain, with remaining parts taken from reference TRBV11-2 and TRBJ2-1, reads EAGVAQSPRYKIIEKRQSVAFWCNPISGHATLYWYQQILGQGPKLLIQFQNNGVVDDSQLPKDRFSAERLKGVDSTLKIQPAKLEDSAVYLCASRPLAGGPFEQFFGPGTRLTVL.

CDR3 residues: CASSVEVTNSPLHF. DNA for the CDR3: TGTGCCAGCAGTGTCGAGGTGACTAATTCACCCCTCCACTTT. The genes are TRBV6-4 and TRBJ1-6; no clear D. Germline CDR1 is MRHNA and CDR2 is SNTAGT. The V end lost 4 bases, the J end lost 6 bases, and 10 bases lay between the germline ends. This CDR3 spans 14 amino acids.

The chain employs TRBV7-3 and TRBJ1-2; D gene uncertain. The V gene lost 0 bases and the J gene lost 6 bases, with 8 bases spanning the gap. Germline loops: CDR1 SGHTA, CDR2 FQGTGA. The CDR3 is 13 residues long. CDR3 loop: CASSLTRGDGYTF. The CDR3 bases are TGTGCCAGCAGCTTAACAAGAGGCGATGGCTACACCTTC.

The J gene is TRBJ1-1, the V gene TRBV5-8; possible D gene TRBD1, 6 bases. V lost 3 bases to trimming and J lost 5 bases, with 14 bases between them. The CDR3 length is 14 residues. CDR1 is SGHTS, CDR2 YDEGEE, per germline. CDR3 sequence (DNA): TGTGCCAGCAGCTATAGGGGGATTGGAACTGAAGCTTTCTTT. Amino acid sequence: CASSYRGIGTEAFF.

The V and J genes are TRBV18 and TRBJ2-1, with 7 bases identical to TRBD1. V gave up 3 bases and J gave up 3 bases; unmatched junction bases: 5. Germline V CDR1 and CDR2: KGHSH, LQKENI. The CDR3 is 15 residues long. The CDR3 nucleotides read TGTGCCAGCTCACCGCCAAGGGACAGCTACAATGAGCAGTTCTTC. Translated: CASSPPRDSYNEQFF.

The chain carries TRBV10-3 and TRBJ2-5, with TRBD2 identical over 7 bases. The CDR3 covers 14 residues. J gave up 0 bases and V 5 bases, and 3 bases lay outside the gene matches. Per germline, CDR1 ENHRY and CDR2 SYGVKD. The CDR3 nucleotides read TGTGCCATCAGTCCGGGACTACACCAAGAGACCCAGTACTTC. As protein: CAISPGLHQETQYF.

The rearrangement links TRBV5-4 to TRBJ2-2; 10 bases match TRBD2. The CDR3 spans 15 residues. V trimming: 6 bases; J trimming: 4 bases; junction bases outside the gene matches: 6. The germline gives CDR1 SGHNT, CDR2 YYREEE (reference sequence). As DNA, the CDR3 is TGTGCCAGCACATCTAGCGGGAGATCCACCGGGGAGCTGTTTTTT. As protein: CASTSSGRSTGELFF.

V usage is TRBV7-3 and J usage is TRBJ2-3; 7 bases fit TRBD1. This CDR3 is 20 amino acids long. The trim removed 1 base at V and 4 bases at J, leaving 20 bases unmatched. The germline V gene encodes CDR1 SGHTA and CDR2 FQGTGA. CDR3 loop: CASSLIYGPGTDNPPDTQYF. As DNA, the CDR3 is TGTGCCAGCAGCTTAATATATGGTCCCGGGACAGATAATCCACCAGATACGCAGTATTTT.

The chain uses TRBV5-1 and TRBJ2-5; 8 bases map to TRBD2. The length of the CDR3 is 14 residues. V lost 4 bases, J lost 1 base, and 3 bases stayed unmatched. Germline lookup yields CDR1 SGHRS and CDR2 YFSETQ. The CDR3 coding sequence is TGCGCCAGCAGCCCCGGGACTAGCCAAGAGACCCAGTACTTC. The encoded protein is CASSPGTSQETQYF.

The chain couples TRBV5-6 to TRBJ1-6; no clear D gene. Trimming cost V 0 bases and J 9 bases, with 10 bases left between them. From germline, CDR1 is SGHDT and CDR2 YYEEEE. The CDR3 covers 14 residues. The CDR3 sequence is CASSLAERSSPLHF. The CDR3 DNA reads TGTGCCAGCAGCTTGGCCGAAAGGAGTTCACCCCTCCACTTT.

The rearrangement links TRBV7-8 to TRBJ2-5; D may be TRBD2 (6 bases). Near its end, the DNA agrees better with TRBJ2-7, so the J call may be wrong. In germline, CDR1 is SGHVS, CDR2 FQNEAQ. The CDR3 runs to 16 residues. CDR3 protein: CASSHSGVEGLYEQYF. CDR3 bases: TGTGCCAGCAGCCATAGTGGGGTTGAGGGACTCTACGAGCAGTACTTC.

The gene calls are TRBV7-9 and TRBJ2-7, with 10 bases lining up with TRBD1. The CDR3 runs to 15 residues. Germline V gene data show CDR1 as SEHNR and CDR2 as FQNEAQ (reference sequence). V gave up 5 bases and J gave up 2 bases; unmatched junction bases: 6. This chain's CDR3 is CASSTWTGGAYEQYF. The DNA for the CDR3 is TGTGCCAGCAGCACCTGGACAGGGGGGGCCTACGAGCAGTACTTC.

The chain uses TRBV19 and TRBJ2-7; 9 bases line up with TRBD1. Trimming at V came to 3 bases and at J to 1 base, leaving 4 bases not matched to a gene. The CDR3 is 15 amino acids. In germline, CDR1 is LNHDA, CDR2 SQIVND (reference sequence). CDR3 sequence: CASSIGTGISYEQYF. The CDR3 nucleotides are TGTGCCAGTAGTATCGGGACAGGGATTTCCTACGAGCAGTACTTC.